This TCR beta chain was documented in a study of identical twins. This clonotype was counted a few times. TCRdb processed the 5' RACE reads anew with MiXCR; each CDR3 protein has one entry. The sample contains about 520,000 distinct CDR3 sequences, roughly 21% of which appear only once. This CDR3 is 15 amino acids long. V lost 2 bases to trimming and J lost 3 bases, with 14 bases between them. Per germline, CDR1 SGHTA and CDR2 FQGNSA. This sample was shared with a second study, whose subject was T cells expressing NK-cell markers. That publication notes: HCMV seropositivity marked seven of the eight sequenced donors; one was seronegative. Leadership of the CD3+CD56-NKG2C+ fraction also belonged to these clonotypes in several donors. HCMV specificity of the expanded NKG2C+ T cell clones stayed unclear.

The sample comprised CD4+ T cells sorted from blood. The V and J genes are TRBV7-2 and TRBJ2-7; D is possibly TRBD2 (6 bases). The receptor was derived from a woman in her late teens or twenties in good health. The CDR3 nucleotides are TGTGCCAGCAGCTTAAGTACGGGAGTAGGCTACGAGCAGTACTTC. This encodes CASSLSTGVGYEQYF. The whole variable domain, filled in from reference TRBV7-2 and TRBJ2-7, reads GAGVSQSPSNKVTEKGKDVELRCDPISGHTALYWYRQSLGQGLEFLIYFQGNSAPDKSGLPSDRFSAERTGGSVSTLTIQRTQQEDSAVYLCASSLSTGVGYEQYFGPGTRLTVT.